Listed below are T cell receptor beta chains from one sample, sequenced in a study of blood T cell repertoires in COVID-19. Generated by immunoSEQ multiplex PCR, the TCRdb table keeps only in-frame clones and is missing some. This table has around 60,000 clones, around 86% appearing once. The sample taken for sequencing was peripheral blood. The source is a woman older than 75 with acute or convalescent COVID-19. CDR3s include the opening cysteine and the closing phenylalanine or tryptophan. A D gene is named only where the DNA matches it firmly. Clone size is not always given. Where it is, it says once, few, many or a class for expanded clones.

abundance | d_gene | j_gene | v_gene | CDR3aa | CDR3nt
NA | NA | TRBJ1-4 | TRBV6-6 | CASSYGGKGEKLFF | TGTGCCAGCAGTTACGGAGGGAAAGGTGAAAAACTGTTTTTT
NA | NA | TRBJ2-7 | TRBV9 | CASSVDGRDYEQYF | TGTGCCAGCAGCGTAGATGGGCGTGACTACGAGCAGTACTTC
once | TRBD2 | TRBJ2-1 | TRBV4-1 | CASSLDGGMDEQFF | TGCGCCAGCAGCCTTGACGGGGGGATGGATGAGCAGTTCTTC
NA | NA | TRBJ2-7 | TRBV5-5 | CASSLIPGYF | TGTGCCAGCAGCTTGATCCCCGGGTACTTC
NA | TRBD1 | TRBJ2-7 | TRBV9 | CASSATGTGRIYEQYF | TGTGCCAGCAGCGCCACCGGGACAGGGAGAATCTACGAGCAGTACTTC
NA | NA | TRBJ1-5 | TRBV9 | CASSVGFKGSNQPQHF | TGTGCCAGCAGCGTTGGATTTAAGGGGAGCAATCAGCCCCAGCATTTT
NA | TRBD2 | TRBJ2-1 | TRBV9 | CASSARTSGRGSYNEQFF | TGTGCCAGCAGCGCCAGGACTAGCGGGAGAGGGTCCTACAATGAGCAGTTCTTC
NA | NA | TRBJ2-7 | TRBV10-3 | CAISESTSLTYEQYF | TGTGCCATCAGTGAGTCGACTAGTCTTACCTACGAGCAGTACTTC
NA | TRBD1 | TRBJ1-1 | TRBV7-2 | CASRRGQGAEAFF | TGTGCCAGCAGACGCGGACAGGGGGCTGAAGCTTTCTTT
NA | TRBD1 | TRBJ2-5 | TRBV28 | CASSPWQGVQETQYF | TGTGCCAGCAGCCCATGGCAGGGGGTCCAAGAGACCCAGTACTTC
NA | NA | TRBJ2-7 | TRBV7-2 | CASSLRSSSGEALYEQYF | TGTGCCAGCAGCTTACGTTCCTCCTCGGGGGAGGCCCTCTACGAGCAGTACTTC
NA | TRBD1 | TRBJ1-1 | TRBV3-1/TRBV3-2 | CASSQRGDRVAFF | TGTGCCAGCAGCCAACGGGGGGACAGGGTTGCTTTCTTT
once | TRBD2 | TRBJ2-7 | TRBV6-2/TRBV6-3 | CASSSPGLAGWWIYEQYF | TGTGCCAGCAGCTCCCCGGGACTAGCGGGATGGTGGATTTACGAGCAGTACTTC
NA | NA | TRBJ1-4 | TRBV6-6 | CASSDRSNEKLFF | TGTGCCAGCTCCGACAGAAGTAATGAAAAACTGTTTTTT
NA | NA | TRBJ2-7 | TRBV20-1 | CSARASEQYF | TGCAGTGCTAGAGCTTCCGAGCAGTACTTC
once | NA | TRBJ2-6 | TRBV27 | CASSLREAGANVLTF | TGTGCCAGCAGTTTACGGGAAGCTGGGGCCAACGTCCTGACTTTC
NA | TRBD2 | TRBJ2-1 | TRBV13 | CASSFRAAGVNEQFF | TGTGCCAGCAGCTTCCGGGCCGCGGGGGTCAATGAGCAGTTCTTC
NA | NA | TRBJ2-7 | TRBV6-5 | CASSSAGGGYEQYF | TGTGCCAGCAGTTCGGCCGGGGGTGGTTACGAGCAGTACTTC
NA | TRBD1 | TRBJ2-7 | TRBV19 | CASSAGTALYYEQYF | TGTGCCAGTAGTGCCGGGACAGCTCTTTACTACGAGCAGTACTTC
NA | TRBD1 | TRBJ2-1 | TRBV5-5 | CASSLADRNNEQFF | TGTGCCAGCAGCTTGGCGGACAGGAATAATGAGCAGTTCTTC
NA | NA | TRBJ1-2 | TRBV5-1 | CASSLGQGGGYTF | TGCGCCAGCAGCCTCGGGCAGGGCGGTGGCTACACCTTC
NA | TRBD2 | TRBJ2-1 | TRBV18 | CASSLTSGGGSSYNEQFF | TGTGCCAGCTCATTGACTAGCGGGGGAGGGAGCTCCTACAATGAGCAGTTCTTC
NA | TRBD2 | TRBJ2-1 | TRBV24-1 | CATSDFDGRGPNEQFF | TGTGCCACCAGTGATTTTGACGGGAGGGGCCCGAATGAGCAGTTCTTC
NA | NA | TRBJ1-2 | TRBV28 | CASSIIANYGYTF | TGTGCCAGCAGCATAATAGCTAACTATGGCTACACCTTC
NA | TRBD1 | TRBJ1-6 | TRBV10-3 | CAIRDGTGGSTGNSPLHF | TGTGCCATCAGGGACGGGACAGGGGGCTCCACGGGGAATTCACCCCTCCACTTT
once | NA | TRBJ2-3 | TRBV6-6 | CASSPTTGLAGTDTQYF | TGTGCCAGCAGTCCCACAACGGGGTTAGCGGGCACAGATACGCAGTATTTT
NA | NA | TRBJ2-7 | TRBV12-5 | CASGFDEQYF | TGTGCTAGTGGTTTCGACGAGCAGTACTTC
once | NA | TRBJ1-5 | TRBV28 | CASTFTPDRVNQPQHF | TGTGCCAGCACCTTTACCCCAGACCGGGTGAATCAGCCCCAGCATTTT
once | NA | TRBJ1-5 | TRBV6-4 | CASSLLAGDGQPQHF | TGTGCCAGCAGCCTTCTCGCGGGGGACGGGCAGCCCCAGCATTTT
NA | TRBD1 | TRBJ1-2 | TRBV7-3 | CASSSRQGWNYGYTF | TGTGCCAGCAGCTCTCGACAGGGGTGGAACTATGGCTACACCTTC
NA | NA | TRBJ2-7 | TRBV29-1 | CSARTDSYEQYF | TGCAGCGCGAGGACAGACTCCTACGAGCAGTACTTC
NA | NA | TRBJ1-4 | TRBV23-1 | CASSQPVPLRGTNEKLFF | TGCGCCAGCAGTCAGCCCGTGCCTCTCAGGGGCACTAATGAAAAACTGTTTTTT
NA | NA | TRBJ1-1 | TRBV12-5 | CASGGQLNTEAFF | TGTGCTAGTGGCGGACAGTTGAACACTGAAGCTTTCTTT
NA | NA | TRBJ1-4 | TRBV28 | CATSGPGEKLFF | TGTGCCACTTCTGGGCCCGGTGAAAAACTGTTTTTT
once | NA | TRBJ2-7 | TRBV11-3 | CASSLSQGGEQYF | TGTGCCAGCAGCTTATCACAGGGTGGCGAGCAGTACTTC
NA | TRBD1 | TRBJ2-5 | TRBV18 | CASSPQQGPGETQYF | TGTGCCAGCTCACCACAACAGGGGCCGGGGGAGACCCAGTACTTC
NA | TRBD1 | TRBJ1-5 | TRBV6-4 | CASRMPGQGNQPQHF | TGTGCCAGCAGGATGCCGGGACAGGGGAATCAGCCCCAGCATTTT
NA | TRBD2 | TRBJ2-3 | TRBV19 | CASSLGLAADTQYF | TGTGCCAGTAGTCTCGGACTAGCGGCAGATACGCAGTATTTT
NA | NA | TRBJ1-6 | TRBV5-1 | CASSSPTGRGRSPLHF | TGCGCCAGCAGCTCCCCGACGGGAAGGGGGAGATCACCCCTCCACTTT
NA | NA | TRBJ2-5 | TRBV4-3 | CASSQDSRGHFSQYF | TGCGCCAGCAGCCAAGATTCCCGCGGACACTTTTCCCAGTACTTC
NA | TRBD2 | TRBJ2-1 | TRBV15 | CATSRDPLAGVYNEQFF | TGTGCCACCAGCAGAGATCCGCTAGCGGGAGTCTACAATGAGCAGTTCTTC
NA | NA | TRBJ1-1 | TRBV18 | CASSPAQGRTEAFF | TGTGCCAGCTCACCGGCGCAGGGGCGCACTGAAGCTTTCTTT
NA | NA | TRBJ2-7 | TRBV15 | CATSRVGVDPYEQYF | TGTGCCACCAGCAGAGTGGGAGTCGACCCCTACGAGCAGTACTTC
NA | NA | TRBJ1-1 | TRBV16 | CASQPQGPTEAFF | TGTGCCAGCCAACCTCAGGGGCCCACTGAAGCTTTCTTT